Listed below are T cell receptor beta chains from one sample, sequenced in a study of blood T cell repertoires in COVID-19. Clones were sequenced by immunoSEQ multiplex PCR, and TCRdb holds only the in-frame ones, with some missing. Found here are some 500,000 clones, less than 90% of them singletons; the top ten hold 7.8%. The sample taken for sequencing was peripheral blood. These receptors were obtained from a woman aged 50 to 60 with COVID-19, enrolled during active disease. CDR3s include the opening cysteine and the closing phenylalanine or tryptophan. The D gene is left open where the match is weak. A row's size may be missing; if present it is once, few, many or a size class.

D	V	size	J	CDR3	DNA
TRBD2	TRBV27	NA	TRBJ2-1	CASSSPAGVNLNEQFF	TGTGCCAGCAGTTCCCCAGCGGGGGTCAACCTCAATGAGCAGTTCTTC
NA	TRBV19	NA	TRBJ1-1	CASSLPGVGNTEAFF	TGTGCCAGTAGTCTCCCGGGGGTTGGAAACACTGAAGCTTTCTTT
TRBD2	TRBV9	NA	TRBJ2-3	CASSLTGGGRYTQYF	TGTGCCAGCAGCCTCACCGGGGGGGGGCGGTATACGCAGTATTTT
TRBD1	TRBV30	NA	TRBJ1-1	CAWSRGTGEAFF	TGTGCCTGGAGTCGGGGGACAGGGGAAGCTTTCTTT
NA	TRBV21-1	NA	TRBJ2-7	CASSATLGQPCSYEQYF	TGTGCCAGCAGCGCCACCCTGGGACAGCCCTGCTCCTACGAGCAGTACTTC
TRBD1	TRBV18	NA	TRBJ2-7	CASSLSDRVDEQYF	TGTGCCAGCTCACTTTCTGACAGGGTGGACGAGCAGTACTTC
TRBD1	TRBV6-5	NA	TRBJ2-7	CASRTGFAHEQYF	TGTGCCAGCAGGACAGGGTTTGCGCACGAGCAGTACTTC
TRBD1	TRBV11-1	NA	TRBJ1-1	CASSTGGTSTEAFF	TGTGCCAGCTCGACAGGGGGCACCAGCACTGAAGCTTTCTTT
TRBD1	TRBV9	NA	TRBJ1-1	CASSVNRGPRAEAFF	TGTGCCAGCAGCGTAAACAGGGGGCCCAGAGCTGAAGCTTTCTTT
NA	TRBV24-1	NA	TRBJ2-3	CATSPDSAYTDTQYF	TGTGCCACCAGTCCAGACAGTGCATACACAGATACGCAGTATTTT
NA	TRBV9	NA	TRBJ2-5	CASSFTGETQYF	TGTGCCAGCAGCTTTACAGGGGAGACCCAGTACTTC
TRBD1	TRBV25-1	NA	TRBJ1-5	CASSDRGNQPQHF	TGTGCCAGCAGCGACAGGGGCAATCAGCCCCAGCATTTT
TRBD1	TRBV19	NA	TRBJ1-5	CASTLDRGQPQHF	TGTGCCAGTACCCTTGACAGGGGTCAGCCCCAGCATTTT
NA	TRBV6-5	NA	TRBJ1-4	CATTVRGREKLFF	TGTGCCACCACCGTCCGGGGGAGGGAAAAACTGTTTTTT
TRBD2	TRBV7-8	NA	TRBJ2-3	CASSFGGASPDTQYF	TGTGCCAGCAGCTTCGGGGGGGCCTCCCCTGATACGCAGTATTTT
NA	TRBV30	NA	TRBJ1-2	CAWFGRVAGNYGYTF	TGTGCCTGGTTTGGACGGGTTGCGGGAAACTATGGCTACACCTTC
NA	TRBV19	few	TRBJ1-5	CASSIDLTGDQPQHF	TGTGCCAGTAGTATAGATCTAACCGGGGATCAGCCCCAGCATTTT
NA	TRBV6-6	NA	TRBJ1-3	CASINGGGNTIYF	TGTGCCAGCATTAATGGAGGTGGAAACACCATATATTTT
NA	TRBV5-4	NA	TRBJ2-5	CASSLSYLDLTETQYF	TGTGCCAGCAGCTTGAGTTATCTAGACTTGACGGAGACCCAGTACTTC
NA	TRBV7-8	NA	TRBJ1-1	CASSSWGGGTEAFF	TGTGCCAGCAGCTCATGGGGGGGAGGAACTGAAGCTTTCTTT
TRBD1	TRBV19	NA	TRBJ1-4	CASSWGTGNEKLFF	TGTGCCAGTAGCTGGGGGACAGGGAATGAAAAACTGTTTTTT
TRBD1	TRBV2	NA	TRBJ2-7	CASGTGDYEQYF	TGTGCCAGTGGGACAGGGGACTACGAGCAGTACTTC
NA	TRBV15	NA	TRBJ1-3	CATSREIGLVRSDTIYF	TGTGCCACCAGCAGGGAGATCGGGTTAGTACGAAGCGACACCATATATTTT
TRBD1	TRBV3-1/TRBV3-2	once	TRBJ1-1	CASGFRGTEAFF	TGTGCCAGCGGATTCAGGGGGACTGAAGCTTTCTTT
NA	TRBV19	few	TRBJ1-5	CASSMGGRGQPQHF	TGTGCCAGTAGTATGGGAGGTCGGGGGCAGCCCCAGCATTTT
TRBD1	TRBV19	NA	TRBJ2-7	CASSHNYGDRAYEQYF	TGTGCCAGTAGTCATAATTATGGGGACAGGGCCTACGAGCAGTACTTC
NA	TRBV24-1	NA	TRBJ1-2	CATNGLSDGYTF	TGTGCCACCAACGGACTTTCGGATGGCTACACCTTC
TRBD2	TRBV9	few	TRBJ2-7	CASTPGLAFGRSEQYF	TGTGCCAGCACCCCGGGACTAGCGTTTGGTAGGAGCGAGCAGTACTTC
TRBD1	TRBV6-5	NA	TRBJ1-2	CASHRGPNYGYTF	TGTGCCAGTCACAGGGGACCCAACTATGGCTACACCTTC
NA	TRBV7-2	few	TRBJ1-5	CASSFQGGQPQHF	TGTGCCAGCAGCTTTCAAGGCGGTCAGCCCCAGCATTTT
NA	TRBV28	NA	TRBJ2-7	CASSFLGFVNEQYF	TGTGCCAGCAGTTTCCTCGGGTTTGTGAACGAGCAGTACTTC
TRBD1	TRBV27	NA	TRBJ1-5	CASSLGTGVRNQPQHF	TGTGCCAGCAGTTTAGGGACAGGGGTCCGGAATCAGCCCCAGCATTTT
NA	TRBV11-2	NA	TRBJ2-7	CASSLTPSFEQYF	TGTGCCAGCAGCTTAACTCCTAGTTTCGAGCAGTACTTC
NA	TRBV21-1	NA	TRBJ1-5	CASSKWGGMGNQPQHF	TGTGCCAGCAGCAAATGGGGAGGGATGGGCAATCAGCCCCAGCATTTT
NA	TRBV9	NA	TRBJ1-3	CASSESLSSGNTIYF	TGTGCCAGCAGCGAGTCCCTTAGCTCTGGAAACACCATATATTTT
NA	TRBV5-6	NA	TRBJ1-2	CASSRRGLNYGYTF	TGTGCCAGCAGCCGGCGGGGATTAAACTATGGCTACACCTTC
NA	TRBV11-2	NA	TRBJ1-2	CASSLGTGYYGYTF	TGTGCCAGCAGCTTAGGGACGGGGTATTATGGCTACACCTTC
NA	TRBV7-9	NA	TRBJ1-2	CASSLGQGSYGYTF	TGTGCCAGCAGCTTGGGTCAGGGATCTTATGGCTACACCTTC
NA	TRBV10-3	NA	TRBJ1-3	CAISEPALVGGNTIYF	TGTGCCATCAGTGAGCCGGCCTTGGTCGGGGGAAACACCATATATTTT
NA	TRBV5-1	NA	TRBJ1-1	CASSFGTFGTEAFF	TGCGCCAGCAGCTTCGGGACTTTTGGCACTGAAGCTTTCTTT
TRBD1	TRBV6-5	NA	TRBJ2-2	CASRDSNTGELFF	TGTGCCAGCCGGGACAGTAATACCGGGGAGCTGTTTTTT
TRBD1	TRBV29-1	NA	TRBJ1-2	CSVGDDRGGYTF	TGCAGCGTGGGGGACGACAGGGGCGGCTACACCTTC
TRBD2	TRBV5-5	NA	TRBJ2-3	CASRGGLSTDTQYF	TGTGCCAGCCGGGGGGGCCTAAGCACAGATACGCAGTATTTT
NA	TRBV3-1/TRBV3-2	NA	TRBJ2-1	CASSHLGAGRQDEQFF	TGTGCCAGCAGCCACCTTGGGGCGGGGAGGCAAGATGAGCAGTTCTTC
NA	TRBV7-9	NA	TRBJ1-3	CASSFGHSFSGNTIYF	TGTGCCAGCAGCTTTGGACATTCCTTCTCTGGAAACACCATATATTTT
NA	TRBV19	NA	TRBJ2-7	CASSPQADSGLASYEQYF	TGTGCCAGTAGTCCCCAGGCGGATTCAGGGTTGGCCTCCTACGAGCAGTACTTC
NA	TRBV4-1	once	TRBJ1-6	CASSQDGGGWDNSPLHF	TGCGCCAGCAGCCAAGATGGAGGCGGGTGGGATAATTCACCCCTCCACTTT
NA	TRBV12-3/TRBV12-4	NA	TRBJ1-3	CASSLGRVGTIYF	TGTGCCAGCAGTTTGGGCAGGGTGGGCACCATATATTTT
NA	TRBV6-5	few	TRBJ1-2	CASSPGAARDYGYTF	TGTGCCAGCAGTCCTGGGGCAGCTCGGGACTATGGCTACACCTTC
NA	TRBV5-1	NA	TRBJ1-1	CASRWGGSGDSFF	TGCGCCAGCAGATGGGGGGGCTCTGGCGACTCTTTCTTT
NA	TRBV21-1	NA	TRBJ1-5	CASSKGNSSQHF	TGTGCCAGCAGCAAAGGAAACAGTTCTCAGCATTTT
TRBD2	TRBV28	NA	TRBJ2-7	CASSGSGGLSYEQYF	TGTGCCAGCAGTGGCAGCGGGGGGCTTTCCTACGAGCAGTACTTC
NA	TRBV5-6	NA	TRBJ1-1	CASSSGMNTEAFF	TGTGCCAGCAGCTCGGGGATGAACACTGAAGCTTTCTTT
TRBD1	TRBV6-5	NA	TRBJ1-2	CASRVTGGAGDGYTF	TGTGCCAGCAGAGTAACAGGGGGCGCGGGAGATGGCTACACCTTC